Below, one T cell receptor beta chain is given with its context. As originally analysed: Reference gene primer amplification in the assay estimated nucleated cell counts. Some clones are missing from TCRdb's copy, which holds only in-frame ones; the method was immunoSEQ multiplex PCR. The V and J calls and the clone size are those of that table, but D and trimming were determined from the DNA. This sample has 150,000 to 190,000 clones, with approximately 73% found just once. V lost 4 bases, J lost 4 bases, and 16 bases stayed unmatched. CDR1 and CDR2 from the germline V gene are SGHRS and YFSETQ. This CDR3 has 17 residues. The data belong to a study of blood T cell repertoires in COVID-19. Turning to the study itself: Acute and convalescent COVID-19 samples came from the United States, Italy and Spain.

Input material: peripheral blood. The chain carries TRBV5-1 and TRBJ1-2; 7 nucleotides align to TRBD1. The TCR sequence derives from a woman older than 75 with acute or convalescent COVID-19. In DNA form, the CDR3 reads TGCGCCAGCAGCCCTAAGACAGGGACACCTGACCTCTATGGCTACACCTTC. Its protein product is CASSPKTGTPDLYGYTF.